This T cell receptor beta chain comes out of a study of graft-versus-host responses after intestinal transplantation. About the research overall: Transplant recipients had multivisceral, liver-intestinal, or isolated intestinal grafts. Every recipient had anti-thymocyte globulin induction and two to four years of tacrolimus plus steroids. General observations from the study: The marrow of recipients harbored GvH clones, and ileum or blood showed some of them first. Allograft graft-versus-host to host-versus-graft clonal ratios ran high in patients with graft-donor T cell macrochimerism.

V was trimmed by 6 bases and J by 0 bases, leaving 4 bases between them. The CDR3 is made up of 11 amino acids. The V gene's germline CDR1 is SGHNT and CDR2 YYREEE (reference sequence). Clones were read by immunoSEQ multiplex PCR, and TCRdb kept only the in-frame ones, dropping some. The sample yields 23,000 or so clones, about four fifths seen once. This clone was counted between two and nine times. Its antigen is as yet unknown. This sequence was found in a human donor who was the organ donor for an intestinal transplant. Sequenced here: unstimulated CD8+ T cells sorted from spleen or lymph node cells, sampled before transplant. This chain joins TRBV5-4 and TRBJ2-7; D remains unclear. CDR3 residues: CASTDSYEQYF. Here the CDR3 DNA reads TGTGCCAGCACGGACTCCTACGAGCAGTACTTC.